This T cell receptor (beta chain) was recovered during a study of T cells in localized non-small cell lung cancer. In regard to this clone: Its antigen is still unknown.

V lost 4 bases to trimming and J lost 6 bases; unmatched junction nucleotides: 11. This CDR3 is 15 amino acids long. Germline CDR1 is SGHNT and CDR2 is YENEEA. Broader study findings: Turning up in adjacent lung were a median roughly 50 of the top 100 tumor clones. Exceeding tumor, uninvolved adjacent lung had the highest T cell clonality.

Clones were read by immunoSEQ multiplex PCR, and TCRdb kept only the in-frame ones, dropping some. The table includes some 3,500 clones, around 23% detected once. Material: lung tumor tissue, obtained before any cancer treatment. The rearrangement uses TRBV11-3 and TRBJ2-7; the match to TRBD1 covers 8 bases. The sequence came from a woman aged 40-69 years with stage I lung adenocarcinoma. The CDR3 spells CASSSRTGKVGEQYF. The CDR3 region has the DNA TGTGCCAGCAGCTCCCGGACAGGGAAGGTCGGCGAGCAGTACTTC.